This TCR beta chain was captured by sequencing in a study of tumor-infiltrating lymphocytes in primary liver carcinoma. Researchers drew blood RNA from unsorted whole blood and extracted germline DNA as well. Chronic HBV infection, which was untreated, was present in the patients. Note on this clonotype: Antigen: not known. Compared with germline, one end of the junction differs, possibly owing to a read error.

Whole-study findings and limits: Tumor region pairs shared more overlap than did tumor-adjacent and tumor-blood pairs. Top-250-clone fractions were significantly higher in tumors than in blood (p = 0.039).

The authors made TCR beta cDNA from 450 to 600 ng total RNA with a constant-region primer. Slightly modified ARM-PCR, run as three nested multiplex PCR rounds, produced the TCR beta libraries. PCR rounds one and two used TRBV1-TRBV30 forward primers with a C-beta reverse primer for approximately 11 cycles each. TCRdb passed the multiplex PCR reads through MiXCR, listing each CDR3 protein once. The sample includes around 330,000 distinct CDR3 sequences, approximately 58% seen only once; the top ten take 15% to 20%. CDR3 length: 13 residues. In germline, CDR1 is KGHDR, CDR2 SFDVKD. The V and J genes are TRBV24-1 and TRBJ2-1; the D is unclear. The sample comprised peripheral blood. The TCR was taken from a woman in her 30s with primary liver carcinoma and hepatitis B virus infection. The CDR3 protein is CATSAGMGNEHFF. CDR3 coding DNA: TGTGCCACCTCTGCCGGAATGGGCAATGAGCACTTCTTC.